The clone carrying this T cell receptor beta chain was detected only once. Antigen: not known. This sample is drawn from a study of identical twins. The CDR3 is 17 amino acids. Trimming took 6 bases from V and 13 from J; bases not matched to a gene: 21. Germline V gives CDR1 MNHNY, CDR2 SVGAGI (reference sequence). Study-level points and caveats: For zero-insertion analyses, partial confounding could come from invariant MAIT and iNKT cells. Abundant beta clonotypes from cord blood had fewer insertions, unlike memory repertoires, which showed none.

Template switching added a universal primer binding site, and final cDNA carried unique molecular identifiers. TCRdb fed the 5' RACE reads into MiXCR, producing one record per CDR3 protein. The sample has 1.5 million to 2 million distinct CDR3 sequences, about 31% seen once. Sequencing used cord blood. The rearrangement uses TRBV6-6 and TRBJ2-4; 10 nucleotides agree with TRBD2. The source of this sequence is a newborn girl in good health. CDR3 bases: TGTGCCAGCAGAGAGTTTCTAGCGGGGGACACCTACAATGAGCAGTACTTC. It codes for CASREFLAGDTYNEQYF.